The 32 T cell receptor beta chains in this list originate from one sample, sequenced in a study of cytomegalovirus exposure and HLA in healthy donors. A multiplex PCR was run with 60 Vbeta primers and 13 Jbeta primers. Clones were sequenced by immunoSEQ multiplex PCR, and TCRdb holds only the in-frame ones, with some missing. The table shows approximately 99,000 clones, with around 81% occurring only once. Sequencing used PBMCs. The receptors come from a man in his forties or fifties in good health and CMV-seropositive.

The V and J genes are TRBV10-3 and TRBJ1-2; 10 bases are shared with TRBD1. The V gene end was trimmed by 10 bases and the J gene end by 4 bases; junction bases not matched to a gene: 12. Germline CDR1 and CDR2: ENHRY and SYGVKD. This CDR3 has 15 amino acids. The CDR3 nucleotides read TGTGCCAGCCTAAACCGGACAGGGGGATCCTATGGCTACACCTTC. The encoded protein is CASLNRTGGSYGYTF.

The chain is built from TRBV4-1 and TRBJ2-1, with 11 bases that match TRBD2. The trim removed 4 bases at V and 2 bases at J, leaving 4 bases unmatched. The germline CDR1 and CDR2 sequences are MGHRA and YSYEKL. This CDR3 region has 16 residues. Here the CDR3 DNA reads TGCGCCAGCAGCCGTCTGACTAGCGGGACCTACAATGAGCAGTTCTTC. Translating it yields CASSRLTSGTYNEQFF.

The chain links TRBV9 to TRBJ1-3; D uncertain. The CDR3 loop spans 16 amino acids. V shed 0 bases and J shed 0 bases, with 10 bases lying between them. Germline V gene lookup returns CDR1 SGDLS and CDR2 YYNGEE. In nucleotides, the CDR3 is TGTGCCAGCAGCGTAGGTGAGGGCAACTCTGGAAACACCATATATTTT. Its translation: CASSVGEGNSGNTIYF.

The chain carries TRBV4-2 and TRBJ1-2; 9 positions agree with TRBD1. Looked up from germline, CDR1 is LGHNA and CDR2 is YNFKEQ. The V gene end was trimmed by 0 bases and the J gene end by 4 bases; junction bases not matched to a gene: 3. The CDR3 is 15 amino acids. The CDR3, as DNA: TGTGCCAGCAGCCAAGATACAGGGGGCGGCTATGGCTACACCTTC. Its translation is CASSQDTGGGYGYTF.

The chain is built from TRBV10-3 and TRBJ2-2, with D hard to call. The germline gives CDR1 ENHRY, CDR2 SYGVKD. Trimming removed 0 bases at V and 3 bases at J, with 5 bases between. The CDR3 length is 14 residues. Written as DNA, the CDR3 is TGTGCCATCAGTGAGTCGGGCCACACCGGGGAGCTGTTTTTT. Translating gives CAISESGHTGELFF.

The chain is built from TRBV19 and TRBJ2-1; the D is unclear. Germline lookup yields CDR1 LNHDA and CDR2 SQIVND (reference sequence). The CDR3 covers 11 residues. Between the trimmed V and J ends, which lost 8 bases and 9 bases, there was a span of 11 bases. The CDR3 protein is CASSFPGEQFF. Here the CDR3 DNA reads TGTGCCAGTTCTTTTCCGGGTGAGCAGTTCTTC.

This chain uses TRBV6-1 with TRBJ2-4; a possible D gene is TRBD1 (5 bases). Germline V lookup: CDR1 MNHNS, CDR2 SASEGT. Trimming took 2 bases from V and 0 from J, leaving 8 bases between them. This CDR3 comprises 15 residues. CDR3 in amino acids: CASSEKGLAKNIQYF. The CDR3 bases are TGTGCCAGCAGTGAAAAGGGGCTAGCCAAAAACATTCAGTACTTC.

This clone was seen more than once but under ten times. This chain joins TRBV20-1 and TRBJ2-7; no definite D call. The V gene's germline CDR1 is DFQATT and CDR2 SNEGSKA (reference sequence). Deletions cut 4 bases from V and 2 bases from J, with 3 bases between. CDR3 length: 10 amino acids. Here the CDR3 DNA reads TGCAGTGCTACAACCTACGAGCAGTACTTC. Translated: CSATTYEQYF.

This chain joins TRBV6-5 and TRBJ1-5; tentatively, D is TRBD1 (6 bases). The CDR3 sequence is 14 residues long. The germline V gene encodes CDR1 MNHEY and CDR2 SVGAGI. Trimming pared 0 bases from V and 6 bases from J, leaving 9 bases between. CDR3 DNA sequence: TGTGCCAGCAGTTACTCTCAGGGGACTCAGCCCCAGCATTTT. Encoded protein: CASSYSQGTQPQHF.

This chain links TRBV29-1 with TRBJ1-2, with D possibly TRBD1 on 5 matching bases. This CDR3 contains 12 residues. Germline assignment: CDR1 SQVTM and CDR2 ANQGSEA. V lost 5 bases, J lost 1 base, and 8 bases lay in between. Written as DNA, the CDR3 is TGCAGCGTTCTCGGGGGTAACTATGGCTACACCTTC. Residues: CSVLGGNYGYTF.

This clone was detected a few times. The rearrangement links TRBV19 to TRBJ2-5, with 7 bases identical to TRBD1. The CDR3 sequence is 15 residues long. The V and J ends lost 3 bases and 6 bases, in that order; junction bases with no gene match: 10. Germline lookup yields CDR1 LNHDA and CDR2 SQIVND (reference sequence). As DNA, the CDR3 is TGTGCCAGTAGTATTTGGGACAGTAAGATGAAGACCCAGTACTTC. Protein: CASSIWDSKMKTQYF. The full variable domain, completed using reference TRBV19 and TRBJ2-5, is DGGITQSPKYLFRKEGQNVTLSCEQNLNHDAMYWYRQDPGQGLRLIYYSQIVNDFQKGDIAEGYSVSREKKESFPLTVTSAQKNPTAFYLCASSIWDSKMKTQYFGPGTRLLVL.

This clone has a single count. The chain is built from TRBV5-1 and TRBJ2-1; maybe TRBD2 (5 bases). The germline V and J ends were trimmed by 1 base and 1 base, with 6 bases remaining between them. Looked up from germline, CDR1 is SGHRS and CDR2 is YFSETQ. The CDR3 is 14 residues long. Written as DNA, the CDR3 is TGCGCCAGCAGCTTGTCGGGGTCCTACAATGAGCAGTTCTTC. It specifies CASSLSGSYNEQFF.

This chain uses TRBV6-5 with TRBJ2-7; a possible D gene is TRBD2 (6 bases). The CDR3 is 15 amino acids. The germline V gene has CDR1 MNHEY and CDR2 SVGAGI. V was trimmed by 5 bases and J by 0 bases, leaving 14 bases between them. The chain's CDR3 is CASSDLDGSSYEQYF. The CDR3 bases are TGTGCCAGCAGTGACTTGGACGGGAGCTCCTACGAGCAGTACTTC.

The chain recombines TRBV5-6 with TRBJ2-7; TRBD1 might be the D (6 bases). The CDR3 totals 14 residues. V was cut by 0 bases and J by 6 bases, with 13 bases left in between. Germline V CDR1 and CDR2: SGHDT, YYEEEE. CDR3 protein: CASSLDRASIEQYF. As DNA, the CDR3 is TGTGCCAGCAGCTTGGACAGGGCCTCGATCGAGCAGTACTTC.

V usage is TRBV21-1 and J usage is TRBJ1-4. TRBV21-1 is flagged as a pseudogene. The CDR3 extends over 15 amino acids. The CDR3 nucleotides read TGTGCCAGCAGCGGAAGGGAGACTCGGCGTGAAAAACTGTTTTTT. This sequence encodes CASSGRETRREKLFF.

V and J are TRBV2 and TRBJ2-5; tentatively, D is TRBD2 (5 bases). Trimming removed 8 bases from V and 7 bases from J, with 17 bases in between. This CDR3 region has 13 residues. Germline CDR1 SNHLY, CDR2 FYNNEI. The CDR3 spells CASSDSKPVTQYF. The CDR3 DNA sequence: TGTGCCAGCTCGGACTCAAAACCCGTGACCCAGTACTTC.

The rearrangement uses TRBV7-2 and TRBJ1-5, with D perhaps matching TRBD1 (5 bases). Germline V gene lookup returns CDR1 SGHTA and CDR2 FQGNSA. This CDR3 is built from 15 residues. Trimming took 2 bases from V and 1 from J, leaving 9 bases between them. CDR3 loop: CASSLTQGSNQPQHF. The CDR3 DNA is TGTGCCAGCAGCTTAACTCAGGGAAGCAATCAGCCCCAGCATTTT.

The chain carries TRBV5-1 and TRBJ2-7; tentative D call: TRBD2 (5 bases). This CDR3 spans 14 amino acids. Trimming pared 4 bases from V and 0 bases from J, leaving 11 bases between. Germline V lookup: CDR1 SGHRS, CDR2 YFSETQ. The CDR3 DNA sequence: TGCGCCAGCAGCGGTGGCGGGTCCTCCTACGAGCAGTACTTC. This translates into CASSGGGSSYEQYF.

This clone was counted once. The CDR3 reads CASTWTTTDTQYF. Written as DNA, the CDR3 is TGTGCCAGCACCTGGACTACCACAGATACGCAGTATTTT. The chain employs TRBV6-1 and TRBJ2-3, with D perhaps matching TRBD2 (6 bases). V was trimmed by 7 bases and J by 2 bases, leaving 10 bases between them. This CDR3 is built from 13 residues. Germline V gives CDR1 MNHNS, CDR2 SASEGT.

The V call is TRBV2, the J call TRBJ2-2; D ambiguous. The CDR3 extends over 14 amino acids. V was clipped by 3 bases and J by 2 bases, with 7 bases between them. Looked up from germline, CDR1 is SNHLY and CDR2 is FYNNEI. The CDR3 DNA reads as TGTGCCAGCAGTGACAGGCGAAACACCGGGGAGCTGTTTTTT. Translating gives CASSDRRNTGELFF.

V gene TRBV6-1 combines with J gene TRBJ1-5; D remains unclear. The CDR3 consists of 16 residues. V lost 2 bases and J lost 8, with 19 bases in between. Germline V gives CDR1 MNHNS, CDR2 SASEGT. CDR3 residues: CASSEYGSGMGEPQHF. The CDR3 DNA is TGTGCCAGCAGTGAATATGGTTCGGGGATGGGAGAGCCCCAGCATTTT.

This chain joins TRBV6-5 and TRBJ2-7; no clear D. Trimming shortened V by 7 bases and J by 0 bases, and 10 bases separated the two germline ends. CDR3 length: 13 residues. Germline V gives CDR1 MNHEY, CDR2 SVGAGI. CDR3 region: CASTGFSSYEQYF. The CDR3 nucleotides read TGTGCCAGCACCGGTTTTAGCTCCTACGAGCAGTACTTC.

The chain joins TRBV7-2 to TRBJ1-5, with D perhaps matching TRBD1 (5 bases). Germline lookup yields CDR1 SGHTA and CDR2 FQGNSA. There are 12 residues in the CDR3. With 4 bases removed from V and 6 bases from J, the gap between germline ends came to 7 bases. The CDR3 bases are TGTGCCAGCAGCTGGGGGGGTCAGCCCCAGCATTTT. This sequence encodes CASSWGGQPQHF.

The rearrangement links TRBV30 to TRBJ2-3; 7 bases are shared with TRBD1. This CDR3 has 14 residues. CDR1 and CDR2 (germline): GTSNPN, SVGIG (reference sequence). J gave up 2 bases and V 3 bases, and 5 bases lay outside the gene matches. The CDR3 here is CAWSPGQHTDTQYF. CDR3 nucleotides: TGTGCCTGGAGCCCGGGACAGCACACAGATACGCAGTATTTT.

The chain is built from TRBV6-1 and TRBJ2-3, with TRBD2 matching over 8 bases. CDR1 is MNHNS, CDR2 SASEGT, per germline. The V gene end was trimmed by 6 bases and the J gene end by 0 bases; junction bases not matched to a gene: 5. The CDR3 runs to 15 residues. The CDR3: CASRESGGSTDTQYF. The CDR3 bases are TGTGCCAGCAGGGAAAGCGGGGGAAGCACAGATACGCAGTATTTT.

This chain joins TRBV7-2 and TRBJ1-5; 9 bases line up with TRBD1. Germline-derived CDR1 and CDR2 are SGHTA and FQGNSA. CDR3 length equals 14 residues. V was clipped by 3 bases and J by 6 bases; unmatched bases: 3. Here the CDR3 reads CASSFRQGVQPQHF. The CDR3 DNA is TGTGCCAGCAGCTTTAGACAGGGGGTTCAGCCCCAGCATTTT.

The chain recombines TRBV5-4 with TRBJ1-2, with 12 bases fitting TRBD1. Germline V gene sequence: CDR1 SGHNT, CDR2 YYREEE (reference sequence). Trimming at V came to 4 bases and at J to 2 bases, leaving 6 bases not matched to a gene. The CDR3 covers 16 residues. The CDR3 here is CASSRGQGARNYGYTF. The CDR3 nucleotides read TGTGCCAGCAGCCGGGGACAGGGGGCGCGCAACTATGGCTACACCTTC.

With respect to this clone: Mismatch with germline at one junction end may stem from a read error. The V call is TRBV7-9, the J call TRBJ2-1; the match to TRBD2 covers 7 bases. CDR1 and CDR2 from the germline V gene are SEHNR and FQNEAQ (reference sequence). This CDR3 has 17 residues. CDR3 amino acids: CSSSPGWGEAAGDEQFF. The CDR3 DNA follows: TGTTCCAGCAGCCCCGGGTGGGGGGAGGCCGCGGGGGATGAGCAGTTCTTC.

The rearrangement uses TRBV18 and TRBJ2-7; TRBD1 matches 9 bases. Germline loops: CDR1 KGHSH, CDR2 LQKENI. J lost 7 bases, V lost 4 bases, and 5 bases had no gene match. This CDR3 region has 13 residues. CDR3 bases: TGTGCCAGCTCACGGGACAGGGCGGTTGAGCAGTACTTC. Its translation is CASSRDRAVEQYF.

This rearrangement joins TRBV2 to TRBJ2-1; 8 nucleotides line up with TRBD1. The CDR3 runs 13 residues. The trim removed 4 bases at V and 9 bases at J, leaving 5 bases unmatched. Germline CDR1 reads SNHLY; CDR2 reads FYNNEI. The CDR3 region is CASSGRGQGEQFF. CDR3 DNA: TGTGCCAGCAGTGGCAGGGGGCAGGGTGAGCAGTTCTTC.

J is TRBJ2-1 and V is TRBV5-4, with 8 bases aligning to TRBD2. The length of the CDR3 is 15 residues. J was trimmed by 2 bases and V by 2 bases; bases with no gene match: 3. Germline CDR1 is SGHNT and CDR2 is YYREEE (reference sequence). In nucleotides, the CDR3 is TGTGCCAGCAGCTTTAGCGGGGAACCCTACAATGAGCAGTTCTTC. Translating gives CASSFSGEPYNEQFF.

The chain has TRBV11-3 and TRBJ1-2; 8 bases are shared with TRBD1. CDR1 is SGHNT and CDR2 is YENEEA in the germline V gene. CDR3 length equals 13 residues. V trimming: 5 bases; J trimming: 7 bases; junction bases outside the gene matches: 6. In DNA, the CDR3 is TGTGCCAGCAGCCTGACAGGGGCCGTTGGCTACACCTTC. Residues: CASSLTGAVGYTF. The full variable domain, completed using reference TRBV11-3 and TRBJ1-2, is EAGVVQSPRYKIIEKKQPVAFWCNPISGHNTLYWYLQNLGQGPELLIRYENEEAVDDSQLPKDRFSAERLKGVDSTLKIQPAELGDSAVYLCASSLTGAVGYTFGSGTRLTVV.